This T cell receptor beta chain was identified in a study of blood T cell repertoires in COVID-19. Background on the study: Sites in the United States, Italy and Spain provided acute and convalescent COVID-19 samples. PBMCs, B-cell-depleted T cells, or T cells provided the cDNA or gDNA that made up the material.

The V and J ends lost 4 bases and 7 bases respectively, with 8 bases between them. CDR3 length: 13 amino acids. CDR1 is MGHDK, CDR2 SYGVNS, per germline. The authors' processing: The authors estimated nucleated cell counts from reference gene primer amplification. Using immunoSEQ multiplex PCR, the repertoire was profiled, and TCRdb retains in-frame clones only, with some absent. Clone size and the V and J calls come from that table; the DNA yielded D and trimming. The sample lists 90,000 to 110,000 clones, 83% seen once, with around a sixth in the top ten. This TCR came from a woman in her sixties with acute or convalescent COVID-19. The V and J genes are TRBV25-1 and TRBJ1-6; TRBD1 is a possible D gene (6 bases). Sequencing was performed on peripheral blood. CDR3 loop: CASSGTGNSPLHF. CDR3 DNA sequence: TGTGCCAGCAGTGGAACAGGGAATTCACCCCTCCACTTT.